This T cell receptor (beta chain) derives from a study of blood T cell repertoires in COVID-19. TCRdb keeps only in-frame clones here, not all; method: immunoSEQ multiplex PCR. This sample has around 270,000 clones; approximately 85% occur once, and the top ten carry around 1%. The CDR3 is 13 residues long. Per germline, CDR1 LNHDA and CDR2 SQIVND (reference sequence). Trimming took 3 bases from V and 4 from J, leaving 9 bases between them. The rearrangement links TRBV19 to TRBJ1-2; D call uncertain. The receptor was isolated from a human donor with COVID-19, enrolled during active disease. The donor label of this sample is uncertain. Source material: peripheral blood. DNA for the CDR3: TGTGCCAGTAGTATTCCGGGTCCCTATGGCTACACCTTC. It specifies CASSIPGPYGYTF.